The 12 T cell receptor beta chains below were found in one sample sequenced in a study of response to subunit inactivated influenza vaccine. TCRdb recomputed calls from the RT-PCR reads with MiXCR, one row per CDR3 protein. Of more than 500,000 distinct CDR3 sequences in the sample, approximately 11% were seen once. These same data were also listed under a study on T cells expressing NK-cell markers. That work states: What made the TCR beta cDNA was 5'RACE template switching with UMIs.

The source material was PBMCs from blood, sampled on the day of vaccination. These receptors were taken from a man aged 45-60 years who received an inactivated influenza vaccine.

The sample holds a few counts of this clonotype. The chain combines TRBV5-1 with TRBJ2-5, with 8 bases identical to TRBD1. The germline V gene encodes CDR1 SGHRS and CDR2 YFSETQ. The CDR3 totals 15 residues. J gave up 1 base and V 4 bases, and 6 bases lay outside the gene matches. In DNA form, the CDR3 reads TGCGCCAGCAGCCGCACCGGACAGGGCCAAGAGACCCAGTACTTC. It yields the protein CASSRTGQGQETQYF.

This clonotype came up a few times. The V gene is TRBV6-1, the J gene TRBJ2-5; D may be TRBD1 (5 bases). Germline-derived CDR1 and CDR2 are MNHNS and SASEGT. The CDR3 consists of 15 residues. Deletions cut 5 bases from V and 5 bases from J, with 18 bases between. The CDR3 DNA sequence: TGTGCCAGCAGTAAAGGGGTAGCTGGTGCGGAGACCCAGTACTTC. Protein sequence: CASSKGVAGAETQYF.

This clonotype has a handful of counts. The chain links TRBV14 to TRBJ2-5, with D maybe TRBD1 (6 bases). The CDR3 is 14 amino acids. CDR1 and CDR2 from the germline V gene are SGHDN and FVKESK. V lost 0 bases and J lost 5, with 10 bases in between. The CDR3: CASSQDTGRETQYF. The CDR3 DNA reads as TGTGCCAGCAGCCAAGATACAGGGCGCGAGACCCAGTACTTC.

The chain carries TRBV28 and TRBJ2-7; D perhaps matches TRBD1 (6 bases). Germline V gene data show CDR1 as MDHEN and CDR2 as SYDVKM. V was trimmed by 2 bases and J by 5 bases, leaving 16 bases between them. The CDR3 totals 15 residues. CDR3 DNA: TGTGCCAGCAGTTTAAACTGGGGGCGAGGAAACGAGCAGTACTTC. As protein: CASSLNWGRGNEQYF.

This clonotype was recorded a few times. The V gene is TRBV24-1, the J gene TRBJ2-1; TRBD2 matches 9 bases. After removal of 5 bases from V and 6 bases from J, the junction contained 10 bases not matched to a gene. CDR1 KGHDR and CDR2 SFDVKD come from the germline V gene. The CDR3 runs 16 residues. The DNA of the CDR3 is TGTGCCACCAGTGGGGTGACTAGCGGCCGTCTCAATGAGCAGTTCTTC. Translated: CATSGVTSGRLNEQFF.

This clonotype has more than one count but fewer than ten. The chain recombines TRBV5-1 with TRBJ2-7, with D possibly TRBD2 on 5 matching bases. Germline lookup yields CDR1 SGHRS and CDR2 YFSETQ. The CDR3 runs 14 residues. Deletions cut 0 bases from V and 3 bases from J, with 10 bases between. The CDR3 loop reads CASSLGPEGYEQYF. The CDR3 DNA follows: TGCGCCAGCAGCTTGGGGCCCGAGGGCTACGAGCAGTACTTC.

This clonotype appeared many times. An end of the junction differs from the germline gene, which may be a read error. The chain employs TRBV5-1 and TRBJ2-2; 10 bases line up with TRBD2. CDR1 is SGHRS and CDR2 is YFSETQ in the germline V gene. CDR3 length: 14 amino acids. Here the CDR3 DNA reads TGTGCCAGCAGCTTAGCGGGGGGAACCGGGGAGCTGTTTTTT. Protein sequence: CASSLAGGTGELFF.

This clonotype was detected only a few times. The rearrangement joins TRBV13 to TRBJ2-2; D not certain. The germline gives CDR1 PRHDT, CDR2 FYEKMQ (reference sequence). V was trimmed by 4 bases and J by 1 base, leaving 34 bases between them. This CDR3 spans 23 amino acids. The CDR3 bases are TGTGCCAGCAGCTACCTCCAACGAACGATACAAAGAGACCCTCCCCTGAACACCGGGGAGCTGTTTTTT. Amino acid sequence: CASSYLQRTIQRDPPLNTGELFF.

The chain employs TRBV5-6 and TRBJ2-7, with D unclear. V lost 4 bases and J lost 7, with 9 bases in between. In germline, CDR1 is SGHDT, CDR2 YYEEEE. The CDR3 runs to 11 residues. CDR3 bases: TGTGCCAGCAGCGCGGCGCGGGAGCAGTACTTC. Its protein is CASSAAREQYF.

The chain employs TRBV5-1 and TRBJ2-5; D unclear. Trimming left V 6 bases short and J 5 bases short, with 17 bases between. This CDR3 contains 14 residues. The germline V gene has CDR1 SGHRS and CDR2 YFSETQ. The CDR3 DNA follows: TGCGCCAGCACAGCTTGGTTAGGGTTGGAGACCCAGTACTTC. Its protein is CASTAWLGLETQYF.

The chain recombines TRBV9 with TRBJ1-2; 7 positions match TRBD1. This CDR3 is built from 15 residues. The germline gives CDR1 SGDLS, CDR2 YYNGEE. V was clipped by 4 bases and J by 1 base; unmatched bases: 7. In nucleotides, the CDR3 is TGTGCCAGCAGCCCTCGACAGGGAGATAACTATGGCTACACCTTC. It yields the protein CASSPRQGDNYGYTF. The full variable domain, completed using reference TRBV9 and TRBJ1-2, is DSGVTQTPKHLITATGQRVTLRCSPRSGDLSVYWYQQSLDQGLQFLIQYYNGEERAKGNILERFSAQQFPDLHSELNLSSLELGDSALYFCASSPRQGDNYGYTFGSGTRLTVV.

The table lists this clonotype with a few counts. The rearrangement joins TRBV6-5 to TRBJ2-5; no firm D call. Germline CDR1 is MNHEY and CDR2 is SVGAGI. This CDR3 has 14 residues. The V gene lost 2 bases and the J gene lost 5 bases, with 12 bases spanning the gap. The CDR3 bases are TGTGCCAGCAGTTACAGGTCCGACTCGGAGACCCAGTACTTC. Translation: CASSYRSDSETQYF.